The clone carrying this T cell receptor (beta chain) was observed a handful of times. Its cognate antigen is unknown. The data stem from a study of T-cell reconstitution after alpha-beta-depleted transplantation in children. Study-level results: T-cell numbers and diversity, one year after transplant, stemmed largely from T cells that were newly produced. The origin of alpha-beta T cells about two months after transplant was reportedly several hundred expanded graft clones. Surviving recipient cells, namely T cells and thymic progenitors, were the source of high day-60 TCRbeta diversity in some patients.

The CDR3 has 16 residues. V gave up 0 bases and J gave up 3 bases; unmatched junction bases: 2. The germline gives CDR1 LGHNA, CDR2 YNFKEQ. For TCRbeta, the library was prepared with unique molecular identifiers. MiXCR was run by TCRdb on the PCR reads, yielding one entry per CDR3 protein. Among 300,000 or so distinct CDR3 sequences listed, 20% to 30% were seen once. The material sequenced was PBMCs, mostly from graft donor cells, taken 180 days after TCRalphabeta/CD19-depleted stem cell transplant. This receptor was taken from a male patient younger than 18 who had a stem cell transplant for acute lymphoblastic leukemia, so the T cells may come from the graft donor. The J gene is TRBJ2-2, the V gene TRBV4-2; 9 positions match TRBD2. The CDR3 DNA reads as TGTGCCAGCAGCCAAGAACTAGCGGGTGACACCGGGGAGCTGTTTTTT. It translates to CASSQELAGDTGELFF.